This T cell receptor beta chain derives from a study of beta chain features in type 1 diabetes. The wider study: About 98,000,000 sorted cells were examined across all samples. Whole-study results and caveats: Moderately but significantly shorter TCRB CDR3s were found in Type 1 diabetes patients in all four CD4+ subsets. Any HLA-type effect on TCRB rearrangement remained unresolved here.

Looked up from germline, CDR1 is SQVTM and CDR2 is ANQGSEA. The CDR3 runs 14 residues. Trimming removed 7 bases from V and 3 bases from J; junction bases left unmatched: 9. As every portion of the isolated RNA was reverse transcribed, the sequencing read expressed TCRB transcripts. An average of approximately 3.6 million reads was obtained for naive, central memory and regulatory T cell samples. Repertoires were generated with immunoSEQ multiplex PCR, while TCRdb's copy carries only in-frame clones and drops some. The sample holds 95,000 to 150,000 clones, about a sixth seen once. On this clone itself: Its antigen is unknown.

This sequence joins TRBV29-1 and TRBJ2-3; 8 bases are a match to TRBD1. The sequenced sample consisted of central memory CD4+ T cells from blood. This TCR came from a young man with type 1 diabetes. Written as DNA, the CDR3 is TGCAGCGCCCAGACAGGGGCTGCGACAGATACGCAGTATTTT. It encodes CSAQTGAATDTQYF.